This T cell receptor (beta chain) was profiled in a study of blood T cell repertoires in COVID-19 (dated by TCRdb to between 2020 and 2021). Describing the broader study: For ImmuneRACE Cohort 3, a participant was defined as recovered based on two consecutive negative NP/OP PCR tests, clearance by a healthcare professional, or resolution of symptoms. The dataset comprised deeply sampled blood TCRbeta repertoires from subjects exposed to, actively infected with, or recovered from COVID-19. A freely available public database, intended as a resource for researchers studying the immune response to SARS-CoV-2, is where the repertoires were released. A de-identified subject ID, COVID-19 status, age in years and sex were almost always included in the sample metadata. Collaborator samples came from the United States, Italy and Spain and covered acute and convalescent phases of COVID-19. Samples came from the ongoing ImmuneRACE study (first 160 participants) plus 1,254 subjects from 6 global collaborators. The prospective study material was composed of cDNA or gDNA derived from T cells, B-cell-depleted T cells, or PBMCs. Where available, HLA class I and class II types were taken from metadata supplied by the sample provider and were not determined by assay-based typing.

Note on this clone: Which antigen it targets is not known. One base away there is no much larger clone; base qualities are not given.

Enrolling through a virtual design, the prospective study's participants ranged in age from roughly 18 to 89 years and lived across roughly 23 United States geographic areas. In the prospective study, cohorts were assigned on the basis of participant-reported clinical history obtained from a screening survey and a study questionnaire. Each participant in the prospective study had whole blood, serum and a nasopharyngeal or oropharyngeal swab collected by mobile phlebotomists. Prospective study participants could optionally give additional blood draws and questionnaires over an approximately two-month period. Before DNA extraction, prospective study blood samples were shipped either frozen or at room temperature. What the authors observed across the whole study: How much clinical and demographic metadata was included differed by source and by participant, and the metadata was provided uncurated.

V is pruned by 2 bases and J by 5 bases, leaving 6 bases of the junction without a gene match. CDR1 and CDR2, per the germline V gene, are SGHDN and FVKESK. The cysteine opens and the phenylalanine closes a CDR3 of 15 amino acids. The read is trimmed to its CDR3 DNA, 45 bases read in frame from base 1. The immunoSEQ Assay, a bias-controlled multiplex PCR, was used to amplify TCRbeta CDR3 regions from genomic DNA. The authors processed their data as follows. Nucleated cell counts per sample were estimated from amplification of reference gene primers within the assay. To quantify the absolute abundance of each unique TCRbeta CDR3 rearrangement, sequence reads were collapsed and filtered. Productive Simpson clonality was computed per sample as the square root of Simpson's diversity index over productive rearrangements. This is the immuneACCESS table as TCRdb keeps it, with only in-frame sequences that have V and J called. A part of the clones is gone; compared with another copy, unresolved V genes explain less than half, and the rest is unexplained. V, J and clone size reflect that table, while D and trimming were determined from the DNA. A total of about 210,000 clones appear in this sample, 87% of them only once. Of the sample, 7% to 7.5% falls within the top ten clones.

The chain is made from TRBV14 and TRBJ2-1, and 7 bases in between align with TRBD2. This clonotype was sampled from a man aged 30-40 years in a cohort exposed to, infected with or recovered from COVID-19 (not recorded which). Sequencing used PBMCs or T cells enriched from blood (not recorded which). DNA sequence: TGTGCCAGCAGCCAAATCGGGACTACCAACAATGAGCAGTTCTTC. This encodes CASSQIGTTNNEQFF.